This TCR beta chain was recorded in a study of T cells in Graves' hyperthyroidism and ophthalmopathy. Trimming stripped 1 base from V and 3 bases from J, with 23 bases between. The CDR3 is 18 amino acids. The V gene's germline CDR1 is SGHRS and CDR2 YFSETQ. This clonotype was seen many times. Amplification of TCR beta CDR3 regions used RNA as the template. HTBI primers were the set used in a first-round RT-PCR of the TCR CDR3. A single record per CDR3 protein comes from TCRdb applying MiXCR to the multiplex PCR reads. The table has some 400,000 distinct CDR3 sequences, 11% to 15% seen once. Patients between 18 and 65 years old had hyperthyroidism, newly diagnosed and lasting under 2 months.

Specimen: blood. This rearrangement joins TRBV5-1 to TRBJ2-7; possibly TRBD2 for D (6 bases). This TCR came from a woman between 55 and 75 years old with Graves' hyperthyroidism. The CDR3 sequence: CASSLPAFPGLRVYEQYF. The CDR3 coding sequence is TGCGCCAGCAGCTTGCCTGCGTTCCCGGGACTTCGGGTCTACGAGCAGTACTTC.